This entry features one T cell receptor (beta chain) sequence. This entry comes from a study of blood T cell repertoires in COVID-19. At the level of the study: The origin of the acute and convalescent COVID-19 samples was the United States, Italy and Spain. Sources were T cells, B-cell-depleted T cells, or PBMCs; the material itself was cDNA or gDNA.

The CDR3 totals 15 residues. Deletions cut 2 bases from V and 0 bases from J, with 8 bases between. Germline V gene sequence: CDR1 MDHEN, CDR2 SYDVKM. During active infection, Seattle patients enrolled and were then monitored through disease. Source study methods: Quantification of nucleated cells was approximated via reference gene primer amplification. Here immunoSEQ multiplex PCR was the method, and the copy in TCRdb shows in-frame clones only, minus some. V and J calls plus clone size are reproduced from that table; the DNA served to infer D and trimming. The table shows tens of thousands of clones, with about 90% occurring only once.

The TCR sequence derives from a man aged 18 to 30 with COVID-19, enrolled during active disease. This rearrangement joins TRBV28 to TRBJ2-1; maybe TRBD2 (7 bases). Input material: peripheral blood. The CDR3 bases are TGTGCCAGCAGTTTAAGGGGGGGCTCCTACAATGAGCAGTTCTTC. Translation: CASSLRGGSYNEQFF.